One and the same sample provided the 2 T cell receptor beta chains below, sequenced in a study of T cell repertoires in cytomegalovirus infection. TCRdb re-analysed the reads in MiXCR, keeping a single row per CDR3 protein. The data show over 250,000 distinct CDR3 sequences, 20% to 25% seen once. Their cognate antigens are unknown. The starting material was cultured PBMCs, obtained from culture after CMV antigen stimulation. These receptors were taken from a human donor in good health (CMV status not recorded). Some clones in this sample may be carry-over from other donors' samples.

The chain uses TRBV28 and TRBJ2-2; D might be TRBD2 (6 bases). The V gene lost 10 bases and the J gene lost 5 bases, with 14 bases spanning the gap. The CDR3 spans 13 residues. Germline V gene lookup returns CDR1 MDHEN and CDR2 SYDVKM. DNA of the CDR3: TGTGCCAACCAGGAGGGCCGAACCGGGGAGCTGTTTTTT. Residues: CANQEGRTGELFF.

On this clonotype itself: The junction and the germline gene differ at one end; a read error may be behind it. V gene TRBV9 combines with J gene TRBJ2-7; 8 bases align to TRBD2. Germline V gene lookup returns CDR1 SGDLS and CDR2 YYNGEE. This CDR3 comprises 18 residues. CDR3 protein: CASSRGGRGLVPSSEQYF. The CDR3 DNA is TGTGCCAGCAGCCGGGGGGGGAGGGGACTAGTACCCTCCTCCGAGCAGTACTTC. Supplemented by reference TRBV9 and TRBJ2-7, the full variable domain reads DSGVTQTPKHLITATGQRVTLRCSPRSGDLSVYWYQQSLDQGLQFLIQYYNGEERAKGNILERFSAQQFPDLHSELNLSSLELGDSALYFCASSRGGRGLVPSSEQYFGPGTRLTVT.